A selection of T cell receptor beta chains follows, all from one sample in a study of Ad26.COV2.S vaccination and SARS-CoV-2 variants. Method: immunoSEQ multiplex PCR; TCRdb's copy keeps in-frame clones and lacks some. The repertoire holds a few hundred thousand clones, with about 92% as singletons. Sequencing was performed on peripheral blood, taken in a trial of Ad26.COV2.S vaccine versus placebo. Receptors originate from a person between 18 and 65 years old who received the Ad26.COV2.S COVID-19 vaccine or a placebo. CDR3s include the opening cysteine and the closing phenylalanine or tryptophan.

V gene | CDR3 protein
TRBV29-1 | CSVPLRDTEAFF
TRBV4-1 | CASSQDLSGETQYF
TRBV7-6 | CASSADRGMDTQYF
TRBV5-4 | CASSSPREVVNEQFF
TRBV7-3 | CASRYTNTGELFF
TRBV19 | CASSIFLAGKIELIYNEQFF
TRBV7-9 | CASSSDREPYNEQFF
TRBV12-3/TRBV12-4 | CASSSSGSGELFF
TRBV7-2 | CASSLVMLAGGQDTQYF
TRBV11-2 | CASSSPSGSHNEQFF
TRBV19 | CASSPHRIRDRGPEQYF
TRBV4-3 | CASSQTGTENNSPLHF
TRBV5-6 | CASSLGRGGEQFF